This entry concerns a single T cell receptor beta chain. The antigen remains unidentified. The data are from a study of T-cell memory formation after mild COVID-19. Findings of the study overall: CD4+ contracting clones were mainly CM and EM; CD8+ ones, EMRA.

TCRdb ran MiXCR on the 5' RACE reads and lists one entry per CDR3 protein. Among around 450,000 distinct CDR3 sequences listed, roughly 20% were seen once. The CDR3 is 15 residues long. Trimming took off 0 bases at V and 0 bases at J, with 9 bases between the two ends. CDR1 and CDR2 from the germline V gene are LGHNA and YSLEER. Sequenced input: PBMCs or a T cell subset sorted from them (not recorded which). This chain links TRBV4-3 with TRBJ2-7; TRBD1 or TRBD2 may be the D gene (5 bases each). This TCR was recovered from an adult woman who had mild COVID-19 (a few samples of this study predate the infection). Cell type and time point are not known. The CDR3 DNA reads TGCGCCAGCAGCCAAGATTGGGGGACCTCCTACGAGCAGTACTTC. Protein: CASSQDWGTSYEQYF.